This T cell receptor beta chain derives from a study of cytomegalovirus exposure and HLA in healthy donors. Points from the study as a whole: Associated with cytomegalovirus, according to the listing, were 164 TCR beta chains.

CDR3 length equals 14 residues. V lost 1 base, J lost 5 bases, and 11 bases lay in between. CDR1 SGHNT and CDR2 YYREEE come from the germline V gene (reference sequence). Comments on this clone: What it recognizes is unknown.

In the PCR, 60 Vbeta and 13 Jbeta primers were used. The data were produced by immunoSEQ multiplex PCR, yet TCRdb's version contains in-frame clones alone and is incomplete. The data hold about 100,000 clones, with about three quarters observed a single time. This TCR derives from a man aged 40-49 years in good health and CMV-seropositive. The specimen was PBMCs. This chain uses TRBV5-4 with TRBJ2-3; maybe TRBD2 (5 bases). Written as DNA, the CDR3 is TGTGCCAGCAGCTTGTACCCGGGAAAAGATACGCAGTATTTT. It is translated as CASSLYPGKDTQYF.